The next 22 T cell receptor beta chains were all read from a single sample in a study of CD8+ T cells in alopecia areata. Once RNA had been extracted, it was reverse transcribed into cDNA to act as the sequencing template. The repertoire was sequenced with immunoSEQ multiplex PCR; TCRdb's copy has only in-frame clones and lacks some. Found here are about 120,000 clones, 30% to 40% of them singletons; the top ten hold 3% to 3.5%. Sequencing input: CD4+ T cells sorted from blood. The receptor source for this set is a human donor with alopecia areata.

This rearrangement joins TRBV28 to TRBJ2-1, with unresolved D. The V gene lost 8 bases and the J gene lost 6 bases, with 14 bases spanning the gap. CDR3 length: 13 residues. Per the germline V gene, CDR1 is MDHEN and CDR2 is SYDVKM. In DNA form, the CDR3 reads TGTGCCAGCGGGCCCCAAATTTTCAATGAGCAGTTCTTC. The encoded protein is CASGPQIFNEQFF. Supplemented by reference TRBV28 and TRBJ2-1, the full variable domain reads DVKVTQSSRYLVKRTGEKVFLECVQDMDHENMFWYRQDPGLGLRLIYFSYDVKMKEKGDIPEGYSVSREKKERFSLILESASTNQTSMYLCASGPQIFNEQFFGPGTRLTVL.

The chain carries TRBV7-8 and TRBJ2-3; 11 bases line up with TRBD2. The CDR3 is 17 residues long. CDR1 is SGHVS, CDR2 FQNEAQ, per germline. V trimming: 5 bases; J trimming: 0 bases; junction bases outside the gene matches: 7. CDR3 DNA sequence: TGTGCCAGCAGCCTCAGACTAGCGGGACCTAGCACAGATACGCAGTATTTT. Amino acid sequence: CASSLRLAGPSTDTQYF. Full variable domain (outside the CDR3, taken from reference TRBV7-8 and TRBJ2-3): GAGVSQSPRYKVAKRGQDVALRCDPISGHVSLFWYQQALGQGPEFLTYFQNEAQLDKSGLPSDRFFAERPEGSVSTLKIQRTQQEDSAVYLCASSLRLAGPSTDTQYFGPGTRLTVL.

V gene TRBV28 combines with J gene TRBJ2-3, with 10 bases aligning to TRBD2. Looked up from germline, CDR1 is MDHEN and CDR2 is SYDVKM. This CDR3 is 14 amino acids long. V shed 6 bases, J shed 4 bases, and the junction held 4 bases outside the gene matches. CDR3 sequence reads: CASRSSGSPDTQYF. The CDR3 bases are TGTGCCAGCAGGTCTAGCGGGAGCCCAGATACGCAGTATTTT. Supplemented by reference TRBV28 and TRBJ2-3, the full variable domain reads DVKVTQSSRYLVKRTGEKVFLECVQDMDHENMFWYRQDPGLGLRLIYFSYDVKMKEKGDIPEGYSVSREKKERFSLILESASTNQTSMYLCASRSSGSPDTQYFGPGTRLTVL.

The V gene is TRBV5-6, the J gene TRBJ2-3; D gene ambiguous. With 4 bases removed from V and 6 bases from J, the gap between germline ends came to 9 bases. This CDR3 contains 12 residues. The V gene's germline CDR1 is SGHDT and CDR2 YYEEEE. The CDR3 coding sequence is TGTGCCAGCAGCATGAATTACGATACGCAGTATTTT. It translates to CASSMNYDTQYF. The variable domain in full, completed from reference TRBV5-6 and TRBJ2-3, reads DAGVTQSPTHLIKTRGQQVTLRCSPKSGHDTVSWYQQALGQGPQFIFQYYEEEERQRGNFPDRFSGHQFPNYSSELNVNALLLGDSALYLCASSMNYDTQYFGPGTRLTVL.

This clone was detected only a few times. The CDR3 spells CASSSQRGGTYEQYF. The CDR3 DNA is TGTGCCAGCAGTTCCCAGCGGGGGGGGACCTACGAGCAGTACTTC. V usage is TRBV6-5 and J usage is TRBJ2-7, with TRBD2 identical over 10 bases. J gave up 2 bases and V 4 bases, and 5 bases lay outside the gene matches. CDR1 and CDR2 (germline): MNHEY, SVGAGI. The CDR3 totals 15 residues.

This clone showed up just a few times. V and J are TRBV23-1 and TRBJ2-1; 7 nucleotides agree with TRBD2. TRBV23-1 is marked as an open reading frame, function uncertain. V lost 8 bases to trimming and J lost 0 bases; unmatched junction nucleotides: 16. The CDR3 length is 18 residues. The CDR3 DNA sequence: TGCGCCAGCTACCAGGCGACTAGCTCCTCGTTCTCCTACAATGAGCAGTTCTTC. It yields the protein CASYQATSSSFSYNEQFF.

CDR3 amino acids: CAWSWGVDNEQFF. CDR3 DNA sequence: TGTGCCTGGAGCTGGGGAGTAGACAATGAGCAGTTCTTC. The chain couples TRBV30 to TRBJ2-1, with a possible D match to TRBD2 (5 bases). The CDR3 is made up of 13 amino acids. The germline gives CDR1 GTSNPN, CDR2 SVGIG (reference sequence). Trimming left V 3 bases short and J 5 bases short, with 11 bases between.

As for this clone: One base away lies a much larger clone, so this may be a sequencing read error. This chain joins TRBV7-9 and TRBJ2-2; D gene unclear. Looked up from germline, CDR1 is SEHNR and CDR2 is FQNEAQ (reference sequence). Trimming took off 1 base at V and 1 base at J, with 1 base between the two ends. CDR3 length equals 13 residues. The CDR3 sequence: CASSLGNTGELFF. CDR3 DNA: TGTGCCAGCAGCTTAGGGAACACCGGGGAGCTGTTTTTT.

This clone was counted between two and nine times. The V gene is TRBV7-2, the J gene TRBJ1-5; 7 bases line up with TRBD1. Germline lookup yields CDR1 SGHTA and CDR2 FQGNSA. The trim removed 6 bases at V and 5 bases at J, leaving 7 bases unmatched. The CDR3 has 14 residues. CDR3 protein: CASSQGESYQPQHF. The CDR3, as DNA: TGTGCCAGCAGTCAGGGGGAATCTTATCAGCCCCAGCATTTT. Supplemented by reference TRBV7-2 and TRBJ1-5, the full variable domain reads GAGVSQSPSNKVTEKGKDVELRCDPISGHTALYWYRQSLGQGLEFLIYFQGNSAPDKSGLPSDRFSAERTGGSVSTLTIQRTQQEDSAVYLCASSQGESYQPQHFGDGTRLSIL.

The chain recombines TRBV29-1 with TRBJ1-2, with 7 bases identical to TRBD1. Germline V gene data show CDR1 as SQVTM and CDR2 as ANQGSEA. V gave up 3 bases and J gave up 5 bases; unmatched junction bases: 6. The CDR3 has 13 amino acids. DNA of the CDR3: TGCAGCGTTGACTTTTCAGGGGGTTATGGCTACACCTTC. This gives the protein CSVDFSGGYGYTF.

This clone was observed a handful of times. The chain joins TRBV29-1 to TRBJ2-5; D not certain. The DNA end favors TRBJ2-7, so the J call may be wrong. CDR3 size: 11 residues. Germline CDR1 is SQVTM and CDR2 is ANQGSEA. The CDR3 region is CSVDSRNEQYF. Here the CDR3 DNA reads TGCAGCGTTGACAGTCGAAACGAGCAGTACTTC.

This clone was seen only a few times. The chain employs TRBV7-2 and TRBJ2-1, with D possibly being TRBD1 or TRBD2 (5 bases each). The CDR3 has 15 amino acids. Trimming removed 2 bases at V and 4 bases at J, with 12 bases between. The germline gives CDR1 SGHTA, CDR2 FQGNSA. CDR3 amino acids: CASSLTPGAYNEQFF. The DNA for the CDR3 is TGTGCCAGCAGCTTAACTCCCGGGGCATACAATGAGCAGTTCTTC.

The chain uses TRBV5-1 and TRBJ1-2; 7 bases map to TRBD1. V shed 4 bases and J 7 bases; nucleotides not matched to a gene: 10. Looked up from germline, CDR1 is SGHRS and CDR2 is YFSETQ. The CDR3 contains 14 residues. The CDR3 reads CASSGGTAGGGYTF. The CDR3 DNA reads TGCGCCAGCAGCGGCGGGACAGCTGGGGGTGGCTACACCTTC.

The J gene is TRBJ1-5, the V gene TRBV28; a possible D gene is TRBD1 (6 bases). V lost 3 bases and J 7 bases, leaving 22 bases between the germline ends. Germline assignment: CDR1 MDHEN and CDR2 SYDVKM. The CDR3 sequence is 17 residues long. The CDR3 loop is CASSFRRTVFFGQPQHF. The DNA for the CDR3 is TGTGCCAGCAGTTTTCGTCGGACAGTCTTTTTTGGCCAGCCCCAGCATTTT.

J is TRBJ2-4 and V is TRBV29-1, with 12 bases aligning to TRBD2. Germline CDR1 SQVTM, CDR2 ANQGSEA. The V and J ends lost 6 bases and 5 bases, in that order; junction bases with no gene match: 8. The CDR3 consists of 15 residues. For the CDR3, the DNA is TGCAGCGTCGGACGGACTAGCGGGGTTGAAAACATTCAGTACTTC. Translating gives CSVGRTSGVENIQYF. Based on the CDR3 plus reference TRBV29-1 and TRBJ2-4, the full variable domain is SAVISQKPSRDICQRGTSLTIQCQVDSQVTMMFWYRQQPGQSLTLIATANQGSEATYESGFVIDKFPISRPNLTFSTLTVSNMSPEDSSIYLCSVGRTSGVENIQYFGAGTRLSVL.

V gene TRBV4-3 combines with J gene TRBJ1-5; D uncertain. The V end lost 0 bases, the J end lost 6 bases, and 6 bases lay between the germline ends. CDR1 is LGHNA and CDR2 is YSLEER in the germline V gene. The CDR3 is made up of 13 amino acids. The CDR3 reads CASSQDSSQPQHF. CDR3 DNA: TGCGCCAGCAGCCAAGATTCGAGTCAGCCCCAGCATTTT.

V gene TRBV29-1 combines with J gene TRBJ2-1, with D possibly TRBD1 on 6 matching bases. The CDR3 loop spans 16 amino acids. Germline-derived CDR1 and CDR2 are SQVTM and ANQGSEA. Trimming pared 6 bases from V and 2 bases from J, leaving 20 bases between. In nucleotides, the CDR3 is TGCAGCGTCACCTTTTGGGGGACACCTCCCTACAATGAGCAGTTCTTC. This sequence encodes CSVTFWGTPPYNEQFF.

The V gene is TRBV28, the J gene TRBJ2-7; 8 nucleotides align to TRBD1. Looked up from germline, CDR1 is MDHEN and CDR2 is SYDVKM. Losses at the gene ends were 4 bases for V and 6 bases for J; bases not matched to a gene: 8. The CDR3 loop spans 14 amino acids. CDR3 sequence reads: CASSSGGPMVEQYF. The CDR3 DNA reads as TGTGCCAGCAGTTCAGGGGGCCCAATGGTCGAGCAGTACTTC. Based on the CDR3 plus reference TRBV28 and TRBJ2-7, the full variable domain is DVKVTQSSRYLVKRTGEKVFLECVQDMDHENMFWYRQDPGLGLRLIYFSYDVKMKEKGDIPEGYSVSREKKERFSLILESASTNQTSMYLCASSSGGPMVEQYFGPGTRLTVT.

This clone has just one count. The V gene is TRBV6-5, the J gene TRBJ2-1, with D possibly TRBD2 on 6 matching bases. Trimming left V 0 bases short and J 2 bases short, with 11 bases between. The CDR3 extends over 16 amino acids. Germline loops: CDR1 MNHEY, CDR2 SVGAGI. CDR3 in DNA: TGTGCCAGCAGTTACTCGGGAGGAGGAGCCTACAATGAGCAGTTCTTC. This gives the protein CASSYSGGGAYNEQFF.

The V and J genes are TRBV5-1 and TRBJ1-1; a weak D match, TRBD1 (6 bases). Germline V gene lookup returns CDR1 SGHRS and CDR2 YFSETQ. Trimming removed 4 bases at V and 2 bases at J, with 12 bases between. The length of the CDR3 is 14 residues. The chain's CDR3 is CASSDRQVNTEAFF. As DNA, the CDR3 is TGCGCCAGCAGCGACAGACAGGTTAACACTGAAGCTTTCTTT.

The V and J genes are TRBV5-1 and TRBJ2-7; 10 bases align to TRBD1. This CDR3 is 15 amino acids long. Germline loops: CDR1 SGHRS, CDR2 YFSETQ. V gave up 4 bases and J gave up 2 bases; unmatched junction bases: 6. The CDR3 is CASSREGQGAYEQYF. The CDR3 bases are TGCGCCAGCAGCCGCGAAGGACAGGGGGCCTACGAGCAGTACTTC.

This clone was detected a few times. The chain employs TRBV7-2 and TRBJ2-1, with D possibly called TRBD1 or TRBD2 (5 bases each). V lost 5 bases and J lost 8, with 16 bases in between. This CDR3 spans 14 amino acids. The germline V gene has CDR1 SGHTA and CDR2 FQGNSA. CDR3 protein: CASSHRDRGDEQFF. The CDR3 coding sequence is TGTGCCAGCAGCCACCGGGACCGGGGTGATGAGCAGTTCTTC.